A single sample gave rise to the 8 T cell receptor beta chains below, sequenced in a study of blood T cell repertoires in COVID-19. Profiled with immunoSEQ multiplex PCR; TCRdb holds only in-frame clones, not every one. The sample records around 200,000 clones, roughly 80% being singletons. Source material: PBMCs or T cells enriched from blood (not recorded which). The source is a woman aged 25 to 39 who had recovered from COVID-19.

This clone was observed a single time. The chain couples TRBV27 to TRBJ2-1, with 7 bases fitting TRBD2. With V trimmed by 0 bases and J by 7 bases, 15 bases remained unmatched. Per the germline V gene, CDR1 is MNHEY and CDR2 is SMNVEV (reference sequence). The CDR3 is made up of 18 amino acids. In DNA, the CDR3 is TGTGCCAGCAGTTTATCGAGGCCGACTAGCAAGGGGAGGAATGAGCAGTTCTTC. Residues: CASSLSRPTSKGRNEQFF.

DNA for the CDR3: TGTGCCAGCAAGACAGGTGCAGAGACCCAGTACTTC. Its translation is CASKTGAETQYF. The genes are TRBV3-1 (or the pseudogene TRBV3-2) and TRBJ2-5, with a possible D match to TRBD1 (6 bases). V was cut by 7 bases and J by 4 bases, with 10 bases left in between. In germline, CDR1 is LGHDT, CDR2 YNNKEL (reference sequence). The CDR3 is made up of 12 amino acids.

The rearrangement joins TRBV18 to TRBJ1-1; D call uncertain. The CDR3 spans 14 residues. Trimming shortened V by 2 bases and J by 0 bases, and 7 bases separated the two germline ends. Germline V lookup: CDR1 KGHSH, CDR2 LQKENI. This CDR3 is CASSPKTMNTEAFF. CDR3 in DNA: TGTGCCAGCTCACCAAAAACTATGAACACTGAAGCTTTCTTT.

This sequence joins TRBV10-3 and TRBJ2-2; 7 nucleotides agree with TRBD1. The J segment lost 1 base and the V segment lost 6 bases, leaving 2 bases of the junction unmatched. The CDR3 loop spans 14 amino acids. Germline V gene data show CDR1 as ENHRY and CDR2 as SYGVKD. The DNA of the CDR3 is TGTGCCATCAGGGGACAGATGAACACCGGGGAGCTGTTTTTT. This translates into CAIRGQMNTGELFF.

The chain combines TRBV18 with TRBJ1-1; TRBD1 might be the D (5 bases). This CDR3 region has 12 residues. Trimming removed 6 bases from V and 6 bases from J, with 11 bases in between. Germline V CDR1 and CDR2: KGHSH, LQKENI. The CDR3 region is CASSGGNAEAFF. DNA of the CDR3: TGTGCCAGCTCCGGGGGGAATGCTGAAGCTTTCTTT.

The rearrangement links TRBV19 to TRBJ1-2; 8 nucleotides agree with TRBD1. The V gene's germline CDR1 is LNHDA and CDR2 SQIVND (reference sequence). Trimming took 4 bases from V and 5 from J; bases not matched to a gene: 3. CDR3 length: 13 amino acids. The CDR3 is CASSTRQGYGYTF. DNA of the CDR3: TGTGCCAGTAGTACCCGACAGGGGTATGGCTACACCTTC.

The rearrangement uses TRBV10-2 and TRBJ1-2; 8 bases map to TRBD1. The CDR3 covers 13 residues. V shed 1 base and J 6 bases; nucleotides not matched to a gene: 1. Germline CDR1 is WSHSY and CDR2 is SAAADI. The chain's CDR3 is CASSELQGDGYTF. The CDR3 nucleotides are TGCGCCAGCAGTGAGTTACAGGGGGATGGCTACACCTTC.

The chain joins TRBV10-1 to TRBJ1-3; TRBD1 matches 9 bases. V was clipped by 7 bases and J by 3 bases; unmatched bases: 7. CDR1 WNHNN and CDR2 SYGVQD come from the germline V gene (reference sequence). The CDR3 is made up of 15 amino acids. The chain's CDR3 is CASTRDRALGNTIYF. DNA of the CDR3: TGCGCCAGCACGCGGGACAGGGCCCTTGGAAACACCATATATTTT.